This TCR beta chain was sequenced in a study of identical twins (dated by TCRdb to 2015 to 2016). For context, the study as a whole: The study deep-sequenced TCR alpha and beta repertoires from monozygotic twins, unrelated adults of various ages and cord blood to test whether fetal clonotypes persist. Replicate twin experiments were performed at different times using different library preparation protocols to rule out contamination. On the study overall, not on this receptor specifically: Because the same donors could not be followed over many years, conclusions were based on cross-sectional statistical analysis. Compared with coincidental sharing between unrelated individuals, out-of-frame TCR alpha sequences shared between twins showed an excess of sequences with low generation probability. In beta out-of-frame sequences, excess twin sharing was weaker, because having fewer shared sequences lowered the signal-to-noise ratio. Out-of-frame TCR alpha sharing in monozygotic twins was systematically underestimated by recombination models, whereas sharing between unrelated individuals was in agreement with the recombination models. Invariant T cells such as MAIT and iNKT could partly confound zero-insertion analyses, although diverse VJ usage argued against such confounding for most clonotypes. Fewer insertions were carried by abundant cord blood beta clonotypes, a similar but weaker trend appeared in young adult naive repertoires, and no such trend appeared in memory repertoires.

This clonotype was seen at least ten times. Its target antigen remains unknown. No much larger clonotype is one base removed from it; base qualities were not supplied. CDR1 MNHEY and CDR2 SVGAGI were looked up in the germline V gene. The CDR3, from cysteine to phenylalanine, totals 17 residues. Only the CDR3 region is kept as DNA, spanning 51 bases read in frame from base 1. Relative to germline, V is 4 bases shorter and J is 2 bases shorter, with 18 bases between their ends. Only healthy Caucasian donors were included. Miltenyi CD45RO+ enrichment and human naive T-cell isolation kits were used to isolate memory (CD45RO+) and naive T cells from PBMC. Receptor libraries were prepared by 5' RACE. The listed sequencing device is Illumina HiSeq 2000. A universal primer binding site was introduced by template switching, and a unique molecular identifier was present in the final cDNA, enabling accurate counting of TCR cDNA molecules. Specific primers in the conserved constant-segment region were used to synthesize first-strand cDNA for TCR alpha and beta chains. Each cDNA library was double barcoded, with a SMART-Mk sample barcode plus Illumina barcodes, to control for contamination. Two successive PCR steps introduced TruSeq adapter sequences along with Illumina sample barcodes. TCR alpha and beta cDNA libraries were sequenced on the Illumina HiSeq platform with custom primers. Per the source publication's procedure: Unique molecular identifiers were extracted from raw reads with MiGEC, and CDR3 positions were determined with MiXCR. Recombination models were inferred per individual with the repgenHMM and IGoR tools using an EM algorithm. Shared clonotype analysis was performed with the tcR package in R, normalizing sharing by the product of cloneset sizes. To study raw recombination without the effects of thymic and clonal selection, out-of-frame nonproductive sequences were analyzed. TCRdb handled the public reads itself, with Q25 trimming in fastp and clone calling in MiXCR, and kept productive beta chains. Records with the same CDR3 protein are collapsed into one entry carrying the most frequent genes and DNA. The V and J calls reflect TCRdb's pipeline rather than the authors' work. The sample has about 150,000 distinct CDR3 sequences on record, approximately 4% of them singletons. The ten largest clones add up to 7.5% to 8.5% of the sample.

This TCR came from a young man in good health. The sequenced sample was memory T cells sorted from blood. The label giving this sample's cell subset or site can be read as: CD45RO+ enriched T cells. The chain is assembled from TRBV6-5 and TRBJ1-3; the D gene is unclear. The sequence in DNA is TGTGCCAGCAGTTCAATGGGTCCAATAAGAGCTGGAAACACCATATATTTT. Translated, this gives CASSSMGPIRAGNTIYF.